This entry lists 26 T cell receptor beta chains sequenced from one sample in a study of cytomegalovirus exposure and HLA in healthy donors (dated by TCRdb to about 2017). The library was prepared using the immunoSEQ multiplex PCR assay. TCRdb holds this immuneACCESS table with in-frame rearrangements only. Some clones are missing; in checked studies, unresolved V genes explain under half, and the rest has no known cause. This sample gives 220,000 or so clones in total; roughly 80% of them show up just once. 4.5% to 6% of the sample belongs to the ten largest clones. Specimen: PBMCs. Receptors were obtained from a young woman in good health and CMV-seronegative.

The chain links TRBV6-1 to TRBJ2-7, with 12 positions matching TRBD2. Looked up from germline, CDR1 is MNHNS and CDR2 is SASEGT. After removal of 7 bases from V and 4 bases from J, the junction contained 2 bases not matched to a gene. The CDR3 totals 13 residues. The CDR3, as DNA: TGTGCCAGCAAAACTAGCGGGAGGTACGAGCAGTACTTC. Its translation is CASKTSGRYEQYF.

The rearrangement joins TRBV30 to TRBJ2-4; a possible D gene is TRBD2 (5 bases). The V end was cut by 4 bases, the J end by 1 base, with 11 bases between. Germline V gene data show CDR1 as GTSNPN and CDR2 as SVGIG (reference sequence). The CDR3 extends over 14 amino acids. CDR3 coding DNA: TGTGCCTGGACTACCTGGAGGGCCAAAAACATTCAGTACTTC. Protein product: CAWTTWRAKNIQYF.

The chain links TRBV10-1 to TRBJ1-6; tentatively, D is TRBD1 (6 bases). The CDR3 covers 15 residues. The germline V and J ends were trimmed by 9 bases and 7 bases, with 19 bases remaining between them. Germline CDR1 and CDR2: WNHNN and SYGVQD (reference sequence). CDR3 protein: CASRGDRGDNSPLHF. For the CDR3, the DNA is TGCGCCAGTAGGGGGGACCGGGGGGACAATTCACCCCTCCACTTT.

The chain recombines TRBV27 with TRBJ2-5, with D unresolved. The CDR3 has 15 amino acids. The V gene lost 6 bases and the J gene lost 2 bases, with 16 bases spanning the gap. Germline values: CDR1 MNHEY, CDR2 SMNVEV (reference sequence). The CDR3 coding sequence is TGTGCCAGCAGCAAGAAACGTGTGGGGCAAGAGACCCAGTACTTC. This translates into CASSKKRVGQETQYF.

The CDR3 region is CASSAGQENQPQHF. The DNA for the CDR3 is TGTGCCAGCAGCGCGGGACAGGAAAATCAGCCCCAGCATTTT. The V call is TRBV9, the J call TRBJ1-5; 8 bases are a match to TRBD1. Germline CDR1 reads SGDLS; CDR2 reads YYNGEE. The V segment lost 3 bases and the J segment 4 bases; nucleotides outside the gene matches: 3. The CDR3 extends over 14 amino acids.

This chain links TRBV6-6 with TRBJ1-3, with TRBD1 as a possible D gene (5 bases). V dropped 3 bases and J dropped 10 bases, with 16 bases sitting between them. The CDR3 contains 14 residues. Germline V CDR1 and CDR2: MNHNY, SVGAGI (reference sequence). In DNA, the CDR3 is TGTGCCAGCAGTTATGGGGCCGGGTCAGGAACCATATATTTT. It is translated as CASSYGAGSGTIYF.

This clone was observed a handful of times. This specimen includes other DNA sequences encoding the same CDR3. This chain connects TRBV2 to TRBJ2-7; 9 positions match TRBD2. Germline V gives CDR1 SNHLY, CDR2 FYNNEI. V lost 6 bases, J lost 3 bases, and 9 bases stayed unmatched. The CDR3 contains 15 residues. CDR3 loop: CASRPTSGGSYEQYF. CDR3 DNA: TGTGCCAGCAGACCGACTAGCGGTGGAAGCTACGAGCAGTACTTC. Full variable domain (rest looked up from reference TRBV2 and TRBJ2-7): EPEVTQTPSHQVTQMGQEVILRCVPISNHLYFYWYRQILGQKVEFLVSFYNNEISEKSEIFDDQFSVERPDGSNFTLKIRSTKLEDSAMYFCASRPTSGGSYEQYFGPGTRLTVT.

The V call is TRBV10-3, the J call TRBJ1-1; D not certain. CDR1 and CDR2 from the germline V gene are ENHRY and SYGVKD. The CDR3 loop spans 13 amino acids. The germline V and J ends were trimmed by 7 bases and 1 base, with 10 bases remaining between them. The CDR3 DNA reads as TGTGCCATCAAGGGTGTAGCGAACACTGAAGCTTTCTTT. This sequence encodes CAIKGVANTEAFF.

The chain has TRBV6-6 and TRBJ1-2, with D unclear. V lost 2 bases and J 4 bases, leaving 14 bases between the germline ends. CDR3 length: 15 residues. Germline loops: CDR1 MNHNY, CDR2 SVGAGI (reference sequence). In DNA form, the CDR3 reads TGTGCCAGCAGTTACAGCCCAAATAATGGCTATGGCTACACCTTC. Amino acid sequence: CASSYSPNNGYGYTF.

The genes are TRBV5-1 and TRBJ2-3; 8 bases agree with TRBD2. V lost 1 base, J lost 6 bases, and 10 bases stayed unmatched. The CDR3 spans 16 residues. Germline CDR1 reads SGHRS; CDR2 reads YFSETQ. CDR3 sequence: CASSLNPGGPPDTQYF. The CDR3 DNA is TGCGCCAGCAGCTTGAACCCGGGAGGGCCGCCCGATACGCAGTATTTT.

The chain links TRBV2 to TRBJ2-3; 9 bases are shared with TRBD2. Germline V gene sequence: CDR1 SNHLY, CDR2 FYNNEI. Losses at the gene ends were 3 bases for V and 4 bases for J; bases not matched to a gene: 11. The CDR3 sequence is 17 residues long. This chain's CDR3 is CASSDLSGGSWADTQYF. In nucleotides, the CDR3 is TGTGCCAGCAGTGACCTGAGCGGGGGGAGTTGGGCAGATACGCAGTATTTT.

The chain employs TRBV29-1 and TRBJ1-2; a possible D gene is TRBD1 (5 bases). This CDR3 contains 11 residues. Trimming shortened V by 4 bases and J by 4 bases, and 7 bases separated the two germline ends. Germline V gene data show CDR1 as SQVTM and CDR2 as ANQGSEA. CDR3 in DNA: TGCAGCGTTGTGAGGGGCTATGGCTACACCTTC. This sequence encodes CSVVRGYGYTF.

The chain uses TRBV7-8 and TRBJ2-2; 11 bases align to TRBD1. This CDR3 comprises 15 residues. Germline CDR1 SGHVS, CDR2 FQNEAQ. V shed 6 bases, J shed 4 bases, and the junction held 4 bases outside the gene matches. The CDR3 here is CASRNGQGATGELFF. DNA of the CDR3: TGTGCCAGCAGGAACGGACAGGGGGCCACCGGGGAGCTGTTTTTT.

This chain connects TRBV18 to TRBJ2-1; D not certain. Deletions cut 1 base from V and 8 bases from J, with 9 bases between. Germline values: CDR1 KGHSH, CDR2 LQKENI. The CDR3 extends over 13 amino acids. The CDR3 sequence: CASSPQRDDEQFF. CDR3 DNA: TGTGCCAGCTCACCACAGAGAGACGATGAGCAGTTCTTC.

As regards this clone: The sample holds other DNA sequences that translate to the same CDR3. The V gene is TRBV6-5, the J gene TRBJ1-5; D gene ambiguous. The CDR3 totals 13 residues. V was cut by 2 bases and J by 3 bases, with 5 bases left in between. Germline loops: CDR1 MNHEY, CDR2 SVGAGI. Written as DNA, the CDR3 is TGTGCCAGCAGTTACGGGCCCAATCAGCCCCAGCATTTT. Protein sequence: CASSYGPNQPQHF.

The chain couples TRBV5-6 to TRBJ1-1; 9 bases are a match to TRBD1. Germline V gene data show CDR1 as SGHDT and CDR2 as YYEEEE. Unmatched junction bases numbered 6, after V lost 0 bases and J lost 0 bases. The CDR3 is made up of 17 amino acids. CDR3 DNA: TGTGCCAGCAGCTTGGTACAGGGGGCCAGGATGAACACTGAAGCTTTCTTT. It translates to CASSLVQGARMNTEAFF.

The chain joins TRBV5-4 to TRBJ2-2; possibly TRBD2 for D (5 bases). Germline V lookup: CDR1 SGHNT, CDR2 YYREEE (reference sequence). This CDR3 region has 15 residues. The V gene lost 1 base and the J gene lost 4 bases, with 11 bases spanning the gap. The CDR3 DNA reads TGTGCCAGCAGCTTGACGGGGTTGGGCACCGGGGAGCTGTTTTTT. As protein: CASSLTGLGTGELFF.

This chain uses TRBV2 with TRBJ2-7; no reliable D call. Per germline, CDR1 SNHLY and CDR2 FYNNEI. The CDR3 runs to 16 residues. Trimming left V 5 bases short and J 0 bases short, with 17 bases between. CDR3 DNA: TGTGCCAGCAGTCCCCCGTACACCCCGACCTCCTACGAGCAGTACTTC. It translates to CASSPPYTPTSYEQYF.

V is TRBV2 and J is TRBJ1-4; TRBD1 agrees at 7 bases. CDR3 length equals 13 residues. V trimming: 1 base; J trimming: 8 bases; junction bases outside the gene matches: 1. The germline V gene encodes CDR1 SNHLY and CDR2 FYNNEI. In nucleotides, the CDR3 is TGTGCCAGCAGTGAAGAGGGACAGGAAAAACTGTTTTTT. Translation gives CASSEEGQEKLFF.

The genes are TRBV27 and TRBJ1-1, with 12 bases matching TRBD1. V shed 4 bases, J shed 5 bases, and the junction held 8 bases outside the gene matches. Germline V CDR1 and CDR2: MNHEY, SMNVEV (reference sequence). There are 16 residues in the CDR3. The CDR3 protein is CASSSPGQGAFTEAFF. For the CDR3, the DNA is TGTGCCAGCAGTTCGCCGGGACAGGGGGCGTTTACTGAAGCTTTCTTT.

The chain recombines TRBV9 with TRBJ2-2, with D perhaps TRBD2 (5 bases). V lost 0 bases to trimming and J lost 6 bases, with 6 bases between them. Germline-derived CDR1 and CDR2 are SGDLS and YYNGEE. The CDR3 is made up of 13 amino acids. This chain's CDR3 is CASSVDGAGELFF. The CDR3 DNA is TGTGCCAGCAGCGTAGACGGGGCCGGGGAGCTGTTTTTT.

CDR3 sequence reads: CASSLGGAQETQYF. In nucleotides, the CDR3 is TGTGCCAGCAGCTTGGGCGGAGCCCAAGAGACCCAGTACTTC. The chain joins TRBV5-4 to TRBJ2-5; no firm D call. CDR1 SGHNT and CDR2 YYREEE come from the germline V gene (reference sequence). The V and J ends lost 0 bases and 1 base respectively, with 7 bases between them. There are 14 residues in the CDR3.

The CDR3 coding sequence is TGTGCCAGCAGTGTACAGGGGGCGCGGGAAAAACTGTTTTTT. Amino acid sequence: CASSVQGAREKLFF. This chain links TRBV6-5 with TRBJ1-4; 9 bases agree with TRBD1. V was pared by 5 bases and J by 8 bases, with 6 bases of the junction left unmatched. Germline CDR1 and CDR2: MNHEY and SVGAGI. There are 14 residues in the CDR3.

The chain employs TRBV29-1 and TRBJ2-2; D unclear. Germline V gene sequence: CDR1 SQVTM, CDR2 ANQGSEA. The germline V and J ends were trimmed by 3 bases and 0 bases, with 11 bases remaining between them. The CDR3 length is 15 residues. The CDR3 DNA follows: TGCAGCGTTGACAATCCAGGCCCGAACACCGGGGAGCTGTTTTTT. Residues: CSVDNPGPNTGELFF.

V is TRBV6-6 and J is TRBJ1-1; 11 bases line up with TRBD1. J lost 5 bases, V lost 0 bases, and 5 bases had no gene match. The length of the CDR3 is 16 residues. Germline V lookup: CDR1 MNHNY, CDR2 SVGAGI (reference sequence). CDR3 nucleotide sequence: TGTGCCAGCAGTTACTCGGACAGGGGGCATCGGACTGAAGCTTTCTTT. As protein: CASSYSDRGHRTEAFF.

The chain combines TRBV5-4 with TRBJ2-7, with 10 bases matching TRBD1. CDR1 is SGHNT, CDR2 YYREEE, per germline (reference sequence). V shed 0 bases and J 3 bases; nucleotides not matched to a gene: 0. The length of the CDR3 is 14 residues. The CDR3 protein is CASSLGTGGYEQYF. Written as DNA, the CDR3 is TGTGCCAGCAGCTTGGGGACAGGGGGCTACGAGCAGTACTTC.